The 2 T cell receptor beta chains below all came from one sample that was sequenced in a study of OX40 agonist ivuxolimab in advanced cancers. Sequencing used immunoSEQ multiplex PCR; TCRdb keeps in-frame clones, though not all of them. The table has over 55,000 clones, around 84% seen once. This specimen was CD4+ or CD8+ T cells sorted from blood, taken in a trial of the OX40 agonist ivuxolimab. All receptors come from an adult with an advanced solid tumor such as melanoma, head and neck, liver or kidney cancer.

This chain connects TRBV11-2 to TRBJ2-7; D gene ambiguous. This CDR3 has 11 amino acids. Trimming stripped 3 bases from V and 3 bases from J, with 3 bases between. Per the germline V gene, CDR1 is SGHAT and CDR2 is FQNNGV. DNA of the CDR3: TGTGCCAGCAGCTTTCGCTACGAGCAGTACTTC. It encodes CASSFRYEQYF.

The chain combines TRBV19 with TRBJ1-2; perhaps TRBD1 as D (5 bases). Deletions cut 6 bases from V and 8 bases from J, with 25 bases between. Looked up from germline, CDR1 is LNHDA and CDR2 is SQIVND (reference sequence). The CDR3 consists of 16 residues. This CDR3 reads CASSLLLTGPGGGYTF. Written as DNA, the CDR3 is TGTGCCAGTAGCCTCCTTTTAACGGGGCCTGGAGGCGGCTACACCTTC.